The TCR beta chain described here comes from a study of blood T cells in healthy people across ages. Whole-study findings and limits: Since the PBMCs were unsorted, naive and antigen-experienced cells could not be conclusively compared. CMV status of donors was not determined, possibly confounding expanded clonotype changes.

This clonotype was counted only a few times. Its target is not known. A second PCR, run for about 7 to 11 cycles, used a sample-barcoded 5' primer plus a J-beta primer mix. In TCRdb, the 5' RACE reads were re-called with MiXCR into one record per CDR3 protein. The sample lists roughly 1,800,000 distinct CDR3 sequences, roughly 49% occurring once. The clonotype was recovered from a woman aged 40-49 years in good health. Specimen: blood.

As DNA, the CDR3 is TGTGCCAGCACTGCTTCAGTCGCAGATACGCAGTATTTT. Amino acids: CASTASVADTQYF. The rearrangement links TRBV7-8 to TRBJ2-3; no clear D gene. Germline CDR1 reads SGHVS; CDR2 reads FQNEAQ. CDR3 length: 13 residues. V was shortened by 7 bases and J by 4 bases, with 12 bases between the two germline ends.